This TCR beta chain emerged from a study of T cell repertoires in cytomegalovirus infection. Study conclusions and caveats: Carriers of CMV and the relevant HLA type were discriminated by public TCR beta frequency. Ex vivo responses were dominated by HLA-C-restricted CMV-specific TCR beta clonotypes.

This clonotype came up many times. What it binds is not known. Germline V gene data show CDR1 as SGHNT and CDR2 as YYREEE (reference sequence). The CDR3 has 15 residues. Trimming stripped 4 bases from V and 0 bases from J, with 8 bases between. TCRdb called the reads again in MiXCR, with one record for every CDR3 protein. Among hundreds of thousands of distinct CDR3 sequences listed, approximately 10% were seen once. The V gene is TRBV5-4, the J gene TRBJ2-6, with a weak D call TRBD2 (5 bases). This clonotype originated in a human donor in good health (CMV status not recorded). Some clones in this sample may be carry-over from other donors' samples. Input material: PBMCs. Here the CDR3 DNA reads TGTGCCAGCAGCCAGAGGGACTCTGGGGCCAACGTCCTGACTTTC. Its translation is CASSQRDSGANVLTF. The full variable domain, in which reference TRBV5-4 and TRBJ2-6 provide the parts outside the CDR3, is ETGVTQSPTHLIKTRGQQVTLRCSSQSGHNTVSWYQQALGQGPQFIFQYYREEENGRGNFPPRFSGLQFPNYSSELNVNALELDDSALYLCASSQRDSGANVLTFGAGSRLTVL.